One and the same sample provided the 9 T cell receptor beta chains below, sequenced in a study of cytomegalovirus exposure and HLA in healthy donors. In the PCR, 60 Vbeta and 13 Jbeta primers were used. TCRdb's table, derived via immunoSEQ multiplex PCR, lists solely in-frame clones and lacks some. The sample lists under 150,000 clones; about 80% were seen once. Sequenced sample: PBMCs. The source is a woman in her thirties or forties in good health and CMV-seropositive.

The gene calls are TRBV5-1 and TRBJ2-2, with a possible D match to TRBD2 (5 bases). This CDR3 contains 19 residues. Germline V CDR1 and CDR2: SGHRS, YFSETQ. The ends were cut back, 2 bases at V and 1 base at J, with 21 bases in the middle. For the CDR3, the DNA is TGCGCCAGCAGCTTTTGGAAGTCGGGATTGGGGAGGAACACCGGGGAGCTGTTTTTT. This translates into CASSFWKSGLGRNTGELFF.

This clone was seen more than once but under ten times. The chain links TRBV7-3 to TRBJ2-1, with 7 bases identical to TRBD2. CDR3 length: 16 amino acids. CDR1 and CDR2 from the germline V gene are SGHTA and FQGTGA. Trimming took 1 base from V and 3 from J; bases not matched to a gene: 6. The CDR3 DNA follows: TGTGCCAGCAGCTTAATAGCGACTAGCCTCTACAATGAGCAGTTCTTC. Its translation: CASSLIATSLYNEQFF. Using reference TRBV7-3 and TRBJ2-1 for the parts outside the CDR3, the full variable domain is GAGVSQTPSNKVTEKGKYVELRCDPISGHTALYWYRQSLGQGPEFLIYFQGTGAADDSGLPNDRFFAVRPEGSVSTLKIQRTERGDSAVYLCASSLIATSLYNEQFFGPGTRLTVL.

The V call is TRBV4-2, the J call TRBJ1-5, with 8 positions matching TRBD1. With 3 bases clipped from V and 4 bases from J, the junction kept 2 bases outside the gene matches. The CDR3 is made up of 14 amino acids. Per the germline V gene, CDR1 is LGHNA and CDR2 is YNFKEQ. The CDR3 nucleotides are TGTGCCAGCAGCCAGGGACAGGAAAATCAGCCCCAGCATTTT. It is translated as CASSQGQENQPQHF.

This chain connects TRBV18 to TRBJ2-7; D might be TRBD1 (6 bases). V dropped 6 bases and J dropped 8 bases, with 26 bases sitting between them. Germline assignment: CDR1 KGHSH and CDR2 LQKENI. The CDR3 is 16 residues long. In DNA, the CDR3 is TGTGCCAGCTCCGATTCTTCAGGGGATTCACGACAAAAGCAGTACTTC. Translated, it gives CASSDSSGDSRQKQYF.

The J gene is TRBJ2-3, the V gene TRBV7-8; D is undetermined. CDR3 size: 13 residues. The V gene lost 3 bases and the J gene lost 4 bases, with 8 bases spanning the gap. Germline V gene lookup returns CDR1 SGHVS and CDR2 FQNEAQ. Here the CDR3 DNA reads TGTGCCAGCAGCTTTCCTAGTGCAGATACGCAGTATTTT. Its protein product is CASSFPSADTQYF.

V usage is TRBV11-2 and J usage is TRBJ2-5, with 8 bases that match TRBD1. The germline CDR1 and CDR2 sequences are SGHAT and FQNNGV. The CDR3 is 14 amino acids. J lost 3 bases, V lost 5 bases, and 5 bases had no gene match. The CDR3 reads CASSPKTGEETQYF. The CDR3 nucleotides read TGTGCCAGCAGCCCCAAGACAGGGGAAGAGACCCAGTACTTC. Using reference TRBV11-2 and TRBJ2-5 for the parts outside the CDR3, the full variable domain is EAGVAQSPRYKIIEKRQSVAFWCNPISGHATLYWYQQILGQGPKLLIQFQNNGVVDDSQLPKDRFSAERLKGVDSTLKIQPAKLEDSAVYLCASSPKTGEETQYFGPGTRLLVL.

This clone appeared a few times. Written as DNA, the CDR3 is TGTGCCAGCAGTTTAGTGGGACAGGGGGGCTACACCTTC. Translation: CASSLVGQGGYTF. V usage is TRBV28 and J usage is TRBJ1-2, with TRBD1 identical over 10 bases. Germline V CDR1 and CDR2: MDHEN, SYDVKM. The CDR3 runs 13 residues. The J segment lost 8 bases and the V segment lost 2 bases, leaving 2 bases of the junction unmatched.

The chain carries TRBV28 and TRBJ2-7; 7 bases align to TRBD1. The germline CDR1 and CDR2 sequences are MDHEN and SYDVKM. The length of the CDR3 is 13 residues. J gave up 7 bases and V 7 bases, and 10 bases lay outside the gene matches. The DNA for the CDR3 is TGTGCCAGCAAGCACAGGGGTTCGAGGGAGCAGTACTTC. Protein sequence: CASKHRGSREQYF.

The CDR3 spells CASSLVSMADTQYF. CDR3 sequence (DNA): TGTGCCAGCAGCTTAGTTAGTATGGCAGATACGCAGTATTTT. This chain uses TRBV7-2 with TRBJ2-3; no definite D call. From germline, CDR1 is SGHTA and CDR2 FQGNSA. V gave up 1 base and J gave up 4 bases, with 9 bases separating them. CDR3 length: 14 residues.